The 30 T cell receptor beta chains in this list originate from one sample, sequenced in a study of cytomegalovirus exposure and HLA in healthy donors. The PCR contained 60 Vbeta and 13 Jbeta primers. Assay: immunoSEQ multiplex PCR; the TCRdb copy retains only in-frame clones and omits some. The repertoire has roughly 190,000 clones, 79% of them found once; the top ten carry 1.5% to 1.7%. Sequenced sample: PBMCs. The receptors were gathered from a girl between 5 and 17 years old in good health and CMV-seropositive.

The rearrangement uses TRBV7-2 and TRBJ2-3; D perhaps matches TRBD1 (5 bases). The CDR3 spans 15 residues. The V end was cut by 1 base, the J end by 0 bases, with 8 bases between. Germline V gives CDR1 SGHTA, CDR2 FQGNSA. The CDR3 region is CASSLGGPSTDTQYF. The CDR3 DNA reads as TGTGCCAGCAGCTTAGGGGGCCCTAGCACAGATACGCAGTATTTT.

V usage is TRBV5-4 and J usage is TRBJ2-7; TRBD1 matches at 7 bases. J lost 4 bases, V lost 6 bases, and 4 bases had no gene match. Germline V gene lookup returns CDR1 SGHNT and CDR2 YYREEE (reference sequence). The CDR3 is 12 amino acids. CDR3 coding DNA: TGTGCCAGCAACAAACAGGGGTACGAGCAGTACTTC. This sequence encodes CASNKQGYEQYF.

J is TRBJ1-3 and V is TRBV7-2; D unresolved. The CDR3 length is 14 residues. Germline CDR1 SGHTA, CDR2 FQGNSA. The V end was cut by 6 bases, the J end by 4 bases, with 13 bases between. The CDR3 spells CASSPRVAGNTIYF. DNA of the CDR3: TGTGCCAGCAGTCCGAGGGTGGCGGGAAACACCATATATTTT.

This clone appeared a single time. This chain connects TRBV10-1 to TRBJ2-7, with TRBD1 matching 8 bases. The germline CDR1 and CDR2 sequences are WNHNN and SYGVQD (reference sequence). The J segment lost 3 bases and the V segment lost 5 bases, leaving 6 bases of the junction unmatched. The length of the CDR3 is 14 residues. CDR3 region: CASSPSDRVYEQYF. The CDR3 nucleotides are TGCGCCAGCAGTCCATCGGACAGGGTCTACGAGCAGTACTTC.

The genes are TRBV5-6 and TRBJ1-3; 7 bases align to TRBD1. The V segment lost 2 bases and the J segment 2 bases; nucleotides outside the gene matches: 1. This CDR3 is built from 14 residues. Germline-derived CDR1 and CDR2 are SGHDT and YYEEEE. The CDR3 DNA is TGTGCCAGCAGCTTCGACAGGGCTGGAAACACCATATATTTT. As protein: CASSFDRAGNTIYF.

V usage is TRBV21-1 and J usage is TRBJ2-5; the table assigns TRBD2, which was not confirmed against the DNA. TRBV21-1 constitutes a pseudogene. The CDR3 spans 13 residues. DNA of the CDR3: TGTGCCAGCAGCAAAGGGGAGGGGGGGACCCAGTACTTC. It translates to CASSKGEGGTQYF.

The CDR3 loop is CSARDRRGRTF. The CDR3, as DNA: TGCAGTGCTAGAGATAGACGAGGTCGCACCTTC. The rearrangement links TRBV20-1 to TRBJ1-2, with D unclear. The germline V and J ends were trimmed by 0 bases and 13 bases, with 12 bases remaining between them. From germline, CDR1 is DFQATT and CDR2 SNEGSKA (reference sequence). This CDR3 spans 11 amino acids.

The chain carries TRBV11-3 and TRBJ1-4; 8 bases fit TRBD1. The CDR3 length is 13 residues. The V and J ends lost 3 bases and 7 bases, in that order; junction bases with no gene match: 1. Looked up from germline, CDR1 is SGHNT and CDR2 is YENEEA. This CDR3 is CASSLGQAEKLFF. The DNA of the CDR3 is TGTGCCAGCAGCTTGGGACAGGCTGAAAAACTGTTTTTT.

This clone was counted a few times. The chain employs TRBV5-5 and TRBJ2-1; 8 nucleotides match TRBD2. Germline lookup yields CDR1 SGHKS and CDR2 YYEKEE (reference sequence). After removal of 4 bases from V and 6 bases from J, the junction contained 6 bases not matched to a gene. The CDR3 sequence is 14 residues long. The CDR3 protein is CASSPRTSGNEQFF. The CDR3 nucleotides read TGTGCCAGCAGCCCCCGAACTAGCGGCAATGAGCAGTTCTTC.

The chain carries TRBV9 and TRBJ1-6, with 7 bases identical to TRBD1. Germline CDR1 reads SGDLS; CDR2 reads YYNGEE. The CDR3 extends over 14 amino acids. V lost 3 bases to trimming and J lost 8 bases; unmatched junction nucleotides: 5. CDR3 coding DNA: TGTGCCAGCAGCGAGGGACAGTTTTATTCACCCCTCCACTTT. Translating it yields CASSEGQFYSPLHF.

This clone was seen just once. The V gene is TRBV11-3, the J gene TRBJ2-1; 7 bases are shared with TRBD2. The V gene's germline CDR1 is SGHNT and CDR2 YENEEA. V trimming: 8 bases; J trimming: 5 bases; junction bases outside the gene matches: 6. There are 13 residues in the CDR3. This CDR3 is CASGRGGNNEQFF. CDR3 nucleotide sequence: TGTGCCAGCGGCCGCGGGGGTAACAATGAGCAGTTCTTC.

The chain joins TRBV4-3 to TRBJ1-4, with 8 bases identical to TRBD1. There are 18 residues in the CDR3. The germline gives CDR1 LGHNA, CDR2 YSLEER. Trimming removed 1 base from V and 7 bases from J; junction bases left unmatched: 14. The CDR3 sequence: CASSQGTRDRGGGEKLFF. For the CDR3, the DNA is TGCGCCAGCAGCCAAGGTACTCGAGACAGGGGAGGAGGTGAAAAACTGTTTTTT.

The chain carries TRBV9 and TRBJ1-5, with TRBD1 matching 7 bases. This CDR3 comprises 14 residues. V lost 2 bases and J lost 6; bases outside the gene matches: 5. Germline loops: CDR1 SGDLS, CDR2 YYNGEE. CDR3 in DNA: TGTGCCAGCAGCGTTGGGGACAGCGGTCAGCCCCAGCATTTT. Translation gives CASSVGDSGQPQHF.

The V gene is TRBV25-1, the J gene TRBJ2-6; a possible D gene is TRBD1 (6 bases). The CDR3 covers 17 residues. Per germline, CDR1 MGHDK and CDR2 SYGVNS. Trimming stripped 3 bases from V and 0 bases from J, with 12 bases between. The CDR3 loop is CASSEAGASSGANVLTF. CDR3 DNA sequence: TGTGCCAGCAGTGAGGCAGGGGCGAGCTCTGGGGCCAACGTCCTGACTTTC.

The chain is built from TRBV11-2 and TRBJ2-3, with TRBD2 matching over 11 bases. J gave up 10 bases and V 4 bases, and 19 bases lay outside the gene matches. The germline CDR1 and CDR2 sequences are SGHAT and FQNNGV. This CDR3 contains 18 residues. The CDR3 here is CASSSRQTSGGGPWSQYF. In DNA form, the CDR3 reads TGTGCCAGCAGCTCACGCCAAACTAGCGGGGGCGGACCGTGGTCGCAGTATTTT.

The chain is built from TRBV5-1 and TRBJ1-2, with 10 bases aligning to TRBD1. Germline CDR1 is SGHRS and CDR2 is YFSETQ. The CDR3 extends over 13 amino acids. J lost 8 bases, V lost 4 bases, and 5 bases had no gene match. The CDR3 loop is CASSPGTGEGYTF. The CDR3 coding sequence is TGCGCCAGCAGCCCGGGGACAGGGGAAGGCTACACCTTC.

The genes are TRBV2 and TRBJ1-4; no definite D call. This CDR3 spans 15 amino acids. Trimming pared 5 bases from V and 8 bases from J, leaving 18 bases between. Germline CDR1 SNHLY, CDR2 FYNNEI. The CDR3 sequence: CASSYSSSRVEKLFF. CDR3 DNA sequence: TGTGCCAGCAGTTACTCCTCCTCTCGCGTCGAAAAACTGTTTTTT.

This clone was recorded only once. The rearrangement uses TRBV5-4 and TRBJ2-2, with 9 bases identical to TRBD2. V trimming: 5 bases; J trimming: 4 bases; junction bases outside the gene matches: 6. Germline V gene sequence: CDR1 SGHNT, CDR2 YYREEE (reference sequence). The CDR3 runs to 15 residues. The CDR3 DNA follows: TGTGCCAGCAGTTCAGGCGGGGGGGGCACCGGGGAGCTGTTTTTT. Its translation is CASSSGGGGTGELFF.

The CDR3 sequence is CAISDMSGYNEQFF. The DNA of the CDR3 is TGTGCCATCAGTGATATGAGCGGTTACAATGAGCAGTTCTTC. The chain carries TRBV10-3 and TRBJ2-1, with D possibly matching TRBD2 (5 bases). Trimming took 3 bases from V and 4 from J, leaving 10 bases between them. The CDR3 extends over 14 amino acids. Germline V gene sequence: CDR1 ENHRY, CDR2 SYGVKD.

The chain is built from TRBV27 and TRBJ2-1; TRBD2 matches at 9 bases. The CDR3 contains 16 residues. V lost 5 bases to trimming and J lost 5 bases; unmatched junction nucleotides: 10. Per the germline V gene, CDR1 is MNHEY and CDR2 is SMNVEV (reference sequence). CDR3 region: CASSPTGTSQNNEQFF. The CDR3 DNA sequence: TGTGCCAGCAGTCCTACTGGGACTAGCCAAAACAATGAGCAGTTCTTC.

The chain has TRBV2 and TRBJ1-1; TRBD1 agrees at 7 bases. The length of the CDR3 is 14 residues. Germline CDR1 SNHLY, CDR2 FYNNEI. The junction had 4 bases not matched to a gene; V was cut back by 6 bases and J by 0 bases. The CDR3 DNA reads TGTGCCAGCAGCCGGGACAGTATGAACACTGAAGCTTTCTTT. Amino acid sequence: CASSRDSMNTEAFF.

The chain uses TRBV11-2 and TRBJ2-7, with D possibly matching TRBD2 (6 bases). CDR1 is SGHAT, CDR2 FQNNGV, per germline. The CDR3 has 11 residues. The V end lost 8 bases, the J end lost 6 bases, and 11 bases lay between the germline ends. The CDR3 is CASSFGGEQYF. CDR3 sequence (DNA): TGTGCCAGCTCCTTCGGGGGCGAGCAGTACTTC.

This CDR3 reads CASSFRTGNTGELFF. The CDR3 DNA sequence: TGTGCCAGCAGCTTCCGGACAGGAAACACCGGGGAGCTGTTTTTT. This chain connects TRBV7-2 to TRBJ2-2; 7 bases align to TRBD1. The CDR3 runs 15 residues. V lost 3 bases and J lost 2; bases outside the gene matches: 3. The germline V gene encodes CDR1 SGHTA and CDR2 FQGNSA.

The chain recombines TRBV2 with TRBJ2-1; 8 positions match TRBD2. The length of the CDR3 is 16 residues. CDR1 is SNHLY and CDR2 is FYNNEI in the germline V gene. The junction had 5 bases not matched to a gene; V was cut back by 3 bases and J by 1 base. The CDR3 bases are TGTGCCAGCAGTGAGAATACGGGGGGGTCCTACAATGAGCAGTTCTTC. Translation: CASSENTGGSYNEQFF.

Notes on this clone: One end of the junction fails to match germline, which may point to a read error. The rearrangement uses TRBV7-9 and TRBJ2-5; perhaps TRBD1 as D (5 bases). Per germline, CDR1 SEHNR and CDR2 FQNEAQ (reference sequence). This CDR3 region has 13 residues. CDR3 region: CSSSSGHGETQYF. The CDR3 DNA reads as TGTTCCAGCAGCTCCGGACATGGAGAGACCCAGTACTTC.

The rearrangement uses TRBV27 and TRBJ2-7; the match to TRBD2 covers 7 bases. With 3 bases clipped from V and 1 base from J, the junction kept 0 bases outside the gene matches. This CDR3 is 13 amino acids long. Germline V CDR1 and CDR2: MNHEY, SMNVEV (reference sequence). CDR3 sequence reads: CASSLGGSYEQYF. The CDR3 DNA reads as TGTGCCAGCAGTTTGGGAGGGTCCTACGAGCAGTACTTC.

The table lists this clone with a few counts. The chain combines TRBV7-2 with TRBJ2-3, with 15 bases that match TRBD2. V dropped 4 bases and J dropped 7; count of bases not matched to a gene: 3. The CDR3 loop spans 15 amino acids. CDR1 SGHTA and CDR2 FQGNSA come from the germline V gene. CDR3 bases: TGTGCCAGCAGCTGGACTAGCGGGGGGGCCAATACGCAGTATTTT. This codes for CASSWTSGGANTQYF.

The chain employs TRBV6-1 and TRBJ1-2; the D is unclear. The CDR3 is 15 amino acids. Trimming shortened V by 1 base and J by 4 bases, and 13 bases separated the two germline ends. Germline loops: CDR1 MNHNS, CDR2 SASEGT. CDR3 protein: CASSEVADWLYGYTF. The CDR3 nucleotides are TGTGCCAGCAGTGAAGTGGCGGACTGGCTCTATGGCTACACCTTC.

The CDR3 spells CASSLLTGRSYEQYF. As DNA, the CDR3 is TGTGCCAGCAGCTTGTTGACAGGTCGGTCCTACGAGCAGTACTTC. This chain uses TRBV11-2 with TRBJ2-7, with a possible D match to TRBD1 (6 bases). This CDR3 has 15 residues. The V end lost 3 bases, the J end lost 1 base, and 13 bases lay between the germline ends. In germline, CDR1 is SGHAT, CDR2 FQNNGV.

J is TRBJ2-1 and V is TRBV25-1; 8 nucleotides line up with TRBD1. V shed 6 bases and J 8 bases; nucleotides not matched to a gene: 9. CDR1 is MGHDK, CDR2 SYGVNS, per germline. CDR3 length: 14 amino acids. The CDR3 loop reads CASSRQGAVDEQFF. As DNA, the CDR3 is TGTGCCAGCAGCCGCCAGGGGGCGGTTGATGAGCAGTTCTTC.